The present TCR beta chain was sequenced within a study of CD8+ T cells in alopecia areata. Study-level information: Severity scores in treated patients reflected the percentage of scalp affected. Study outcomes and limitations: TCR sharing across patients was less clear than in mice, possibly HLA-related.

Treatment: oral pan-JAK inhibitor, 5-10 mg twice daily. Reverse transcription of extracted RNA yielded cDNA, which provided the sequencing template. Repertoires were generated with immunoSEQ multiplex PCR, while TCRdb's copy carries only in-frame clones and drops some. Of more than 95,000 clones listed, approximately 60% are singletons. Concerning this clone: The antigen is unknown.

Germline V lookup: CDR1 SGHRS, CDR2 YFSETQ. CDR3 size: 14 residues. Trimming stripped 2 bases from V and 2 bases from J, with 9 bases between. The TCR sequence derives from a human donor with alopecia areata. The V gene is TRBV5-1, the J gene TRBJ2-3; no reliable D call. The sample consisted of CD4+ T cells sorted from blood, taken at week 4, from a patient treated with tofacitinib. CDR3 protein: CASSFRVDTDTQYF. DNA for the CDR3: TGCGCCAGCAGCTTCCGCGTAGACACAGATACGCAGTATTTT.